This T cell receptor (beta chain) stems from a study of blood T cell repertoires in COVID-19 (dated by TCRdb to between 2020 and 2021). Background on the whole study: Samples from collaborators originated in the United States, Italy and Spain and spanned both the acute and convalescent phases of COVID-19. Where available, HLA class I and class II types were taken from metadata supplied by the sample provider and were not determined by assay-based typing. The repertoires were released in a freely available public database meant as a resource for research on the immune response to SARS-CoV-2. Samples came from the ongoing ImmuneRACE study (first 160 participants) plus 1,254 subjects from 6 global collaborators. The prospective study material was composed of cDNA or gDNA derived from T cells, B-cell-depleted T cells, or PBMCs. A de-identified subject ID, COVID-19 status, age in years and sex were almost always included in the sample metadata. Deeply sampled blood TCRbeta repertoires from subjects exposed to, actively infected with, or recovered from COVID-19 were included in the dataset. General conclusions and limits of the study: Clinical and demographic metadata were provided uncurated, with the amount varying by source and participant.

On this clone: Its antigen is not yet known. No base-level quality is on record; no much larger clone is a single base apart.

Enrolling through a virtual design, the prospective study's participants ranged in age from about 18 to 89 years and lived across roughly 23 United States geographic areas. Cohort assignment in the prospective study relied on participant-reported clinical history from a screening survey and a study questionnaire. For ImmuneRACE Cohort 3, a participant was defined as recovered based on two consecutive negative NP/OP PCR tests, clearance by a healthcare professional, or resolution of symptoms. In the prospective study, whole blood, serum and a nasopharyngeal or oropharyngeal swab were collected from each participant by mobile phlebotomists. Over a 2-month period, participants in the prospective study had the option of providing additional blood draws and questionnaires. Before DNA extraction, blood samples from the prospective study were shipped at room temperature or frozen. TCRbeta CDR3 regions were amplified from genomic DNA by means of the immunoSEQ Assay, a bias-controlled multiplex PCR. Turning to the authors' computational methods: Within the assay, amplification of reference gene primers was used to estimate how many nucleated cells each sample contained. To quantify the absolute abundance of each unique TCRbeta CDR3 rearrangement, sequence reads were collapsed and filtered. Productive Simpson clonality was computed per sample as the square root of Simpson's diversity index over productive rearrangements. TCRdb took over this immuneACCESS table, retaining in-frame rearrangements with V and J assigned. Such tables are incomplete; in checked studies, under half of the missing clones stem from an unresolved V gene, and the remainder is unexplained. V and J calls and clone size are those listed in that table; D and trimming were worked out from the DNA. Within this sample are around 500,000 clones, with 88% of them counted one time only. The ten top clones hold about 1.7% of the sample.

The CDR3 has 15 amino acids, counting the end cysteine and phenylalanine. The retained sequence is limited to the CDR3, 45 bases, with the frame set at the first base. Taken from the germline V gene (reference sequence), the CDR1 and CDR2 loops are LGHDT and YNNKEL. The germline V end is reduced by 6 bases and the J end by 0 bases; junction bases left unmatched: 7. The clonotype was recovered from a woman aged 40 to 50 who had recovered from COVID-19. The chain joins TRBV3-1 (or the pseudogene TRBV3-2) to TRBJ2-7, and TRBD2 aligns with 8 junction nucleotides. The sample was PBMCs or T cells enriched from blood (not recorded which). The DNA is as follows: TGTGCCAGCAGGTTACTAGCGGACCTCTCCTACGAGCAGTACTTC. Its protein is CASRLLADLSYEQYF.